This T cell receptor beta chain was sequenced for a study of blood T cell repertoires in COVID-19. For the study at large: The United States, Italy and Spain were the sources of the acute and convalescent COVID-19 samples.

Recruited during active infection, patients (from Seattle) were subsequently followed longitudinally. The V end lost 1 base, the J end lost 0 bases, and 7 bases lay between the germline ends. Germline V gene sequence: CDR1 LGHDT, CDR2 YNNKEL (reference sequence). The CDR3 is 14 residues long. The data were produced by immunoSEQ multiplex PCR, yet TCRdb's version contains in-frame clones alone and is incomplete. The repertoire includes approximately 210,000 clones, around 94% of them detected once, and 0.6% to 0.9% sits in the top ten. Sequenced material: peripheral blood. The chain joins TRBV3-1 (or the pseudogene TRBV3-2) to TRBJ2-7, with D perhaps TRBD2 (5 bases). This TCR came from a man aged 30-40 years with COVID-19, enrolled during active disease. CDR3 loop: CASSQVRGSYEQYF. Here the CDR3 DNA reads TGTGCCAGCAGCCAAGTTCGGGGCTCCTACGAGCAGTACTTC.